Following are 27 T cell receptor beta chains from one sample sequenced in a study of shared clonotypes between healthy human individuals (dated by TCRdb to 2018 to 2021). The library was prepared using the immunoSEQ multiplex PCR assay. TCRdb retrieved this table from immuneACCESS and kept in-frame rearrangements only. Not all clones are present; in checked studies, unresolved V genes account for under half, and no reason is known for the remainder. The sample contains approximately 500,000 clones, around 74% of them found a single time. Around 13% of the sample is in the top ten clones. The sequenced sample was PBMCs. These receptors were collected from a woman aged 40 to 49 in good health. Some clones in this sample may be carry-over from other donors' samples.

This chain joins TRBV2 and TRBJ2-7; 10 nucleotides line up with TRBD1. CDR3 length equals 15 residues. With V trimmed by 4 bases and J by 6 bases, 9 bases remained unmatched. Germline assignment: CDR1 SNHLY and CDR2 FYNNEI. CDR3 in DNA: TGTGCCAGCAGTGCGGACAGGGGGATCCCTCGCGAGCAGTACTTC. Translating it yields CASSADRGIPREQYF.

The V and J genes are TRBV30 and TRBJ1-1, with unresolved D. The V gene lost 0 bases and the J gene lost 6 bases, with 11 bases spanning the gap. The CDR3 covers 13 residues. Germline CDR1 and CDR2: GTSNPN and SVGIG (reference sequence). This CDR3 is CAWSVGQHAEAFF. The CDR3 region has the DNA TGTGCCTGGAGTGTTGGTCAGCACGCTGAAGCTTTCTTT.

This clone showed up just once. This rearrangement joins TRBV9 to TRBJ2-1; possibly TRBD1 for D (6 bases). The CDR3 has 15 residues. The V and J ends lost 0 bases and 9 bases respectively, with 16 bases between them. CDR1 is SGDLS and CDR2 is YYNGEE in the germline V gene. The CDR3 nucleotides are TGTGCCAGCAGCGTAGAAGGGGGAGTTACGGCTGAGCAGTTCTTC. Residues: CASSVEGGVTAEQFF.

V gene TRBV15 combines with J gene TRBJ2-5; 9 bases align to TRBD2. The CDR3 totals 15 residues. CDR1 is LNHNV, CDR2 YYDKDF, per germline (reference sequence). After removal of 3 bases from V and 4 bases from J, the junction contained 6 bases not matched to a gene. The CDR3 loop is CATSRRAGGVETQYF. The DNA for the CDR3 is TGTGCCACCAGCAGGCGAGCGGGAGGAGTAGAGACCCAGTACTTC.

This clone is a singleton in its sample. The chain combines TRBV28 with TRBJ1-2; D call uncertain. The germline V gene encodes CDR1 MDHEN and CDR2 SYDVKM. V was trimmed by 2 bases and J by 4 bases, leaving 5 bases between them. This CDR3 spans 12 amino acids. The CDR3 region has the DNA TGTGCCAGCAGTTTAGAGGTCTATGGCTACACCTTC. Amino acid sequence: CASSLEVYGYTF.

As concerns this clone: Additional DNA sequences in this sample encode the identical CDR3. The V gene is TRBV9, the J gene TRBJ2-2; either TRBD1 or TRBD2 may fit D (5 bases each). The germline V and J ends were trimmed by 0 bases and 8 bases, with 8 bases remaining between them. Germline values: CDR1 SGDLS, CDR2 YYNGEE. The CDR3 totals 13 residues. CDR3: CASSVGGAGELFF. In DNA, the CDR3 is TGTGCCAGCAGCGTAGGAGGGGCGGGGGAGCTGTTTTTT.

The gene calls are TRBV5-1 and TRBJ2-5, with 7 bases matching TRBD1. The CDR3 extends over 13 amino acids. The germline V gene encodes CDR1 SGHRS and CDR2 YFSETQ. After removal of 4 bases from V and 4 bases from J, the junction contained 4 bases not matched to a gene. The CDR3: CASSAAGGETQYF. The CDR3 DNA follows: TGCGCCAGCAGCGCGGCAGGGGGAGAGACCCAGTACTTC.

In nucleotides, the CDR3 is TGTGCCAGCAGTTCCCTCCAGGGGGCGAACTATGGCTACACCTTC. It yields the protein CASSSLQGANYGYTF. The rearrangement links TRBV27 to TRBJ1-2, with 8 bases aligning to TRBD1. Germline V gene data show CDR1 as MNHEY and CDR2 as SMNVEV (reference sequence). The CDR3 runs to 15 residues. Germline trimming cut 4 bases from V and 2 bases from J; bases unmatched to any gene: 6.

This sequence joins TRBV29-1 and TRBJ2-3; TRBD2 matches at 8 bases. This CDR3 region has 16 residues. The ends lost 3 bases at V and 1 base at J; junction bases unmatched: 9. Germline CDR1 reads SQVTM; CDR2 reads ANQGSEA. The CDR3: CSVERGGRFGTDTQYF. The CDR3 nucleotides read TGCAGCGTTGAGCGAGGCGGGAGGTTTGGCACAGATACGCAGTATTTT.

This clone was picked up a small number of times. J is TRBJ1-2 and V is TRBV6-1; no clear D gene. This CDR3 has 14 amino acids. Trimming shortened V by 9 bases and J by 3 bases, and 17 bases separated the two germline ends. The germline gives CDR1 MNHNS, CDR2 SASEGT. The CDR3 DNA follows: TGTGCCAGTCAAAATCTGGGGATTCACTATGGCTACACCTTC. Its protein product is CASQNLGIHYGYTF.

Concerning this clone: The sample holds other DNA sequences that translate to the same CDR3. V gene TRBV28 combines with J gene TRBJ2-7; 7 positions agree with TRBD1. Trimming removed 5 bases from V and 0 bases from J; junction bases left unmatched: 7. Germline values: CDR1 MDHEN, CDR2 SYDVKM. This CDR3 region has 15 residues. The CDR3 sequence: CASSPVDRDSYEQYF. The DNA of the CDR3 is TGTGCCAGCAGTCCTGTTGACAGGGACTCCTACGAGCAGTACTTC.

This clone was seen a few times. V and J are TRBV5-1 and TRBJ2-5; 8 positions match TRBD1. J lost 4 bases, V lost 2 bases, and 7 bases had no gene match. Germline loops: CDR1 SGHRS, CDR2 YFSETQ. This CDR3 spans 15 amino acids. The CDR3 spells CASSFRQGMGETQYF. Written as DNA, the CDR3 is TGCGCCAGCAGCTTCCGACAGGGGATGGGAGAGACCCAGTACTTC.

This rearrangement joins TRBV5-1 to TRBJ2-1; 13 nucleotides agree with TRBD2. The ends lost 5 bases at V and 7 bases at J; junction bases unmatched: 6. Looked up from germline, CDR1 is SGHRS and CDR2 is YFSETQ. This CDR3 spans 15 amino acids. Here the CDR3 reads CASRAGTSGVNEQFF. As DNA, the CDR3 is TGCGCCAGCAGGGCCGGGACTAGCGGGGTTAATGAGCAGTTCTTC.

CDR3 in DNA: TGTGCCAGCAGCCCAGGAGGGTATGAGCAGTTCTTC. Translation: CASSPGGYEQFF. J is TRBJ2-1 and V is TRBV7-3, with D possibly being TRBD2 (6 bases). Trimming cost V 5 bases and J 8 bases, with 10 bases left between them. The CDR3 length is 12 residues. The germline V gene encodes CDR1 SGHTA and CDR2 FQGTGA.

The V and J genes are TRBV2 and TRBJ2-3; maybe TRBD2 (5 bases). Germline values: CDR1 SNHLY, CDR2 FYNNEI. The V end lost 8 bases, the J end lost 1 base, and 7 bases lay between the germline ends. This CDR3 has 12 amino acids. The CDR3 nucleotides are TGTGCCAGCGGGGAGCGCACAGATACGCAGTATTTT. Its protein product is CASGERTDTQYF.

The chain's CDR3 is CASSRGGTTFEAFF. The CDR3 DNA reads TGCGCCAGCAGCCGCGGAGGGACAACCTTTGAAGCTTTCTTT. The rearrangement uses TRBV4-3 and TRBJ1-1; possible D gene TRBD1, 6 bases. V gave up 4 bases and J gave up 7 bases, with 16 bases separating them. The CDR3 contains 14 residues. Germline assignment: CDR1 LGHNA and CDR2 YSLEER.

As DNA, the CDR3 is TGTGCCAGCAGCCCCCAGGGGAATCAGCCCCAGCATTTT. Protein product: CASSPQGNQPQHF. The V gene is TRBV7-2, the J gene TRBJ1-5, with D possibly being TRBD1 (6 bases). Trimming took off 5 bases at V and 4 bases at J, with 9 bases between the two ends. Germline V gives CDR1 SGHTA, CDR2 FQGNSA. This CDR3 spans 13 amino acids.

This chain links TRBV4-2 with TRBJ2-1, with D perhaps TRBD2 (6 bases). The length of the CDR3 is 15 residues. The germline V gene encodes CDR1 LGHNA and CDR2 YNFKEQ. V lost 6 bases and J lost 3, with 15 bases in between. The CDR3 DNA follows: TGTGCCAGCAGACACCTAGCGACCGTCTACAATGAGCAGTTCTTC. This sequence encodes CASRHLATVYNEQFF.

In its sample, this clone was seen a few times. The chain carries TRBV25-1 and TRBJ2-3; no clear D gene. In germline, CDR1 is MGHDK, CDR2 SYGVNS. This CDR3 is built from 13 residues. Deletions cut 5 bases from V and 1 base from J, with 7 bases between. The CDR3 is CASSSQGTDTQYF. DNA of the CDR3: TGTGCCAGCAGTAGTCAGGGCACAGATACGCAGTATTTT.

CDR3 bases: TGTGCCAGCAGCTTCGTCGGACAGCCCCAGCATTTT. It specifies CASSFVGQPQHF. V gene TRBV7-8 combines with J gene TRBJ1-5; D uncertain. Germline lookup yields CDR1 SGHVS and CDR2 FQNEAQ. V shed 3 bases and J shed 7 bases, with 7 bases lying between them. The CDR3 spans 12 residues.

The CDR3 protein is CAWSGTRDEQFF. The DNA for the CDR3 is TGTGCCTGGTCCGGGACTAGGGATGAGCAGTTCTTC. The rearrangement joins TRBV30 to TRBJ2-1; TRBD2 matches at 8 bases. V lost 5 bases and J lost 8; bases outside the gene matches: 5. Germline lookup yields CDR1 GTSNPN and CDR2 SVGIG (reference sequence). The CDR3 is 12 residues long.

Concerning this clone: With a much larger clone just one base away, this may be a read error. The same CDR3 arises from other DNA sequences in this sample as well. The chain carries TRBV7-9 and TRBJ2-3; D not certain. The CDR3 contains 11 residues. Germline V gives CDR1 SEHNR, CDR2 FQNEAQ (reference sequence). Trimming removed 2 bases at V and 3 bases at J, with 0 bases between. Here the CDR3 reads CASSLTDTQYF. Written as DNA, the CDR3 is TGTGCCAGCAGCTTAACAGATACGCAGTATTTT.

V usage is TRBV18 and J usage is TRBJ1-2; possibly TRBD1 for D (5 bases). Germline-derived CDR1 and CDR2 are KGHSH and LQKENI. There are 15 residues in the CDR3. Trimming pared 1 base from V and 4 bases from J, leaving 13 bases between. CDR3 in DNA: TGTGCCAGCTCACCACGTCAGGGAAGGAGCTATGGCTACACCTTC. It codes for CASSPRQGRSYGYTF.

V is TRBV7-2 and J is TRBJ2-7, with a weak D call TRBD2 (5 bases). Germline V gene sequence: CDR1 SGHTA, CDR2 FQGNSA. The CDR3 extends over 15 amino acids. The V gene lost 5 bases and the J gene lost 6 bases, with 20 bases spanning the gap. CDR3 loop: CASSVHGWGEGEQYF. For the CDR3, the DNA is TGTGCCAGCAGCGTGCACGGGTGGGGAGAAGGCGAGCAGTACTTC. The full variable domain, in which reference TRBV7-2 and TRBJ2-7 provide the parts outside the CDR3, is GAGVSQSPSNKVTEKGKDVELRCDPISGHTALYWYRQSLGQGLEFLIYFQGNSAPDKSGLPSDRFSAERTGGSVSTLTIQRTQQEDSAVYLCASSVHGWGEGEQYFGPGTRLTVT.

This clone turned up a few times. The V gene is TRBV2, the J gene TRBJ2-3; no firm D call. In germline, CDR1 is SNHLY, CDR2 FYNNEI. The length of the CDR3 is 10 residues. V lost 4 bases and J 7 bases, leaving 3 bases between the germline ends. The CDR3 sequence is CASSVYTQYF. The DNA for the CDR3 is TGTGCCAGCAGTGTATATACGCAGTATTTT.

The sample holds one count of this clone. The V and J genes are TRBV27 and TRBJ2-2, with TRBD2 matching over 7 bases. This CDR3 contains 18 residues. Looked up from germline, CDR1 is MNHEY and CDR2 is SMNVEV (reference sequence). The V gene end was trimmed by 3 bases and the J gene end by 7 bases; junction bases not matched to a gene: 17. The CDR3 DNA reads TGTGCCAGCAGTTTGGTACCCCTGACTAGCAGGAGATACGGGGAGCTGTTTTTT. The encoded protein is CASSLVPLTSRRYGELFF.

J is TRBJ2-7 and V is TRBV7-9; TRBD2 aligns across 13 bases. The germline V gene has CDR1 SEHNR and CDR2 FQNEAQ (reference sequence). The CDR3 extends over 18 amino acids. Unmatched junction bases numbered 7, after V lost 1 base and J lost 1 base. Here the CDR3 reads CASSLEVGLAGESYEQYF. The DNA for the CDR3 is TGTGCCAGCAGCTTAGAGGTAGGACTAGCGGGAGAGTCCTACGAGCAGTACTTC.